The clone carrying this T cell receptor beta chain was recorded once. Its antigen is unknown. The sample is drawn from a study of cytomegalovirus exposure and HLA in healthy donors. In the study overall: Both the 120 validation repertoires and the 600 to 700 first-cohort repertoires used the same platform, as reported by a later analysis. Overall study results and limits: The study recorded about 160 TCR beta chains that were cytomegalovirus-associated.

Some clones are missing from TCRdb's copy, which holds only in-frame ones; the method was immunoSEQ multiplex PCR. The data show 150,000 to 200,000 clones, approximately 89% seen once. The sequence derives from a man between 18 and 35 years old in good health and CMV-seropositive. Source material: PBMCs.

The CDR3 spells CASSPYDRVAMTFF. CDR3 DNA sequence: TGTGCCAGCAGTCCCTACGACAGGGTGGCCATGACTTTCTTT. J is TRBJ1-1 and V is TRBV27, with 7 bases that match TRBD1. The CDR3 covers 14 residues. Germline trimming cut 5 bases from V and 12 bases from J; bases unmatched to any gene: 15. CDR1 is MNHEY, CDR2 SMNVEV, per germline (reference sequence).